The clone carrying this T cell receptor (beta chain) occurred many times. Per germline, CDR1 SGDLS and CDR2 YYNGEE. The V segment lost 4 bases and the J segment 1 base; nucleotides outside the gene matches: 3. CDR3 length: 16 amino acids. This sample was included in a study of T-cell reconstitution after alpha-beta-depleted transplantation in children. Unique molecular identifiers were incorporated during preparation of the TCRbeta library. MiXCR, run by TCRdb on the PCR reads, gives a single entry per CDR3 protein. The sample holds 260,000 or so distinct CDR3 sequences, more than 10% seen once. The sequenced sample was PBMCs from the stem cell graft donor, obtained from the stem cell graft. The chain combines TRBV9 with TRBJ2-3, with 13 bases fitting TRBD2. This receptor was identified in a human donor who donated a stem cell graft to a child with acute lymphoblastic leukemia. CDR3 DNA: TGTGCCAGCAGCACTAGCGGGAGGGCCGGCACAGATACGCAGTATTTT. Translating gives CASSTSGRAGTDTQYF.